This T cell receptor beta chain derives from a study of blood T cell repertoires in COVID-19. Study summary: The origin of the acute and convalescent COVID-19 samples was the United States, Italy and Spain.

V was trimmed by 0 bases and J by 6 bases, leaving 10 bases between them. The length of the CDR3 is 15 residues. Germline CDR1 SGHRS, CDR2 YFSETQ. Per the original methods: Nucleated cell number was recorded as an estimate derived from reference gene primer amplification. TCRdb's table, derived via immunoSEQ multiplex PCR, lists solely in-frame clones and lacks some. V, J and clone size reflect that table, while D and trimming were determined from the DNA. Here the sample spans about 410,000 clones, around 91% being singletons. This TCR derives from a woman between 40 and 50 years old with COVID-19, enrolled during active disease. Sequencing input: peripheral blood. The chain links TRBV5-1 to TRBJ1-6; no reliable D call. The CDR3 is CASSLGGAGNSPLHF. The CDR3 DNA is TGCGCCAGCAGCTTGGGAGGCGCGGGTAATTCACCCCTCCACTTT.